This paragraph reports one T cell receptor (beta chain). The sample comes from a study of blood T cell repertoires in COVID-19. Profiled with immunoSEQ multiplex PCR; TCRdb holds only in-frame clones, not every one. Found here are 200,000 to 250,000 clones, 85% to 90% of them singletons; the top ten hold more than 12%. CDR3 size: 14 residues. The germline V gene encodes CDR1 SGHNT and CDR2 YYREEE (reference sequence). The V end lost 4 bases, the J end lost 9 bases, and 17 bases lay between the germline ends. This sequence was found in a young man who had been exposed to COVID-19. The sequenced material came from PBMCs or T cells enriched from blood (not recorded which). This chain links TRBV5-4 with TRBJ2-1; D is possibly TRBD2 (5 bases). The CDR3 loop reads CASSLAKTVGEQFF. The CDR3 coding sequence is TGTGCCAGCAGCCTAGCCAAGACGGTCGGTGAGCAGTTCTTC.